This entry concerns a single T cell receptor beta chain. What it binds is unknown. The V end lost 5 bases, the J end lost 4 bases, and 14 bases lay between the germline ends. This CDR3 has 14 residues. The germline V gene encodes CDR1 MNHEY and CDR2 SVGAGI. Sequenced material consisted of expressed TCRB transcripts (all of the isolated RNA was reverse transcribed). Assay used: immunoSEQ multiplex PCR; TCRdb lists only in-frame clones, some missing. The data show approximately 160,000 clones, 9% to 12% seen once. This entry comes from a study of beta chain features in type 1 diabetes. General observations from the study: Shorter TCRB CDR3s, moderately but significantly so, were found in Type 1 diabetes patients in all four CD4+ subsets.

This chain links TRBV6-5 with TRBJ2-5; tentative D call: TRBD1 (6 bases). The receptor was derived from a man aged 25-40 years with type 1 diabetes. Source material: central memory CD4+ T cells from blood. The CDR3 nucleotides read TGTGCCAGCAGTCAATGGGACACCTCAGAGACCCAGTACTTC. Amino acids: CASSQWDTSETQYF.